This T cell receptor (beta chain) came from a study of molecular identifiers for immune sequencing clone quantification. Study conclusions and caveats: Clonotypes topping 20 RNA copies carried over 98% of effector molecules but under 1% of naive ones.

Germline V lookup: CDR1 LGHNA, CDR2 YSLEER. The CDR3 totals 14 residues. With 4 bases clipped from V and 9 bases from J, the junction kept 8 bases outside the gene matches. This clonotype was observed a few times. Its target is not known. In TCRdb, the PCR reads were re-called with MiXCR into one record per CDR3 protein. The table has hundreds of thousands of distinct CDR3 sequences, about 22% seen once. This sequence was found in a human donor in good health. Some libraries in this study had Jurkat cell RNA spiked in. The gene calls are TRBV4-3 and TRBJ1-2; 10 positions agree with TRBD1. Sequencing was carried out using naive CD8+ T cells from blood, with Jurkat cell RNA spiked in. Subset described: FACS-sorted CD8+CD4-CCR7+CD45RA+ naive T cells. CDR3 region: CASSPTGTGASYTF. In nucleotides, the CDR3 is TGCGCCAGCAGCCCTACGGGGACAGGGGCGAGCTACACCTTC.